This T cell receptor (beta chain) originates from a study of T cell repertoires in cytomegalovirus infection (dated by TCRdb to the late 2010s). Notes on the research overall: Because public TCR beta signatures pointed to carriage of CMV infection together with the matching HLA type, the HLA type of each donor mattered for the analysis.

The listed sequencing device is Illumina HiSeq 1500. Through fastp at Q25 and MiXCR, TCRdb rebuilt clones from the public reads, retaining in-frame beta chains. Rows are unified per CDR3 protein, each entry keeping the most common DNA and genes. The sample profile shows roughly 110,000 distinct CDR3 sequences; around 9.1% of them were found once. The leading ten clones occupy 30% to 40% of the sample. This clonotype was observed many times. The antigen it recognizes is unknown. The record has no base qualities; no much larger clone is one base away. From cysteine to phenylalanine, the CDR3 is 15 amino acids long. Only the CDR3 region is kept as DNA, spanning 45 bases read in frame from base 1. CDR1 and CDR2 are drawn from the germline V gene: SGHTA, FQGNSA. V is clipped by 5 bases and J by 4 bases, and the sequence between their germline boundaries is 15 bases long. Results and caveats for the whole study, not just this receptor: In both this cohort and an independent cohort of 350 to 400 donors, the cumulative frequency of public TCR beta family members distinguished carriers of CMV infection plus the relevant HLA type. The ex vivo response was dominated by HLA-C-restricted CMV-specific TCR beta clonotypes, which also provided the single most frequent clonotype in two of eight donors.

The origin of this receptor is a human donor in good health (CMV status not recorded). Some clones in this sample may be carry-over from other donors' samples. Sequenced sample: PBMCs, sequenced either directly or after in vitro stimulation (not recorded which). The receptor chain draws on TRBV7-2 and TRBJ1-3; TRBD1 is a possible D gene, resting on 5 matching bases. The sequenced DNA is TGTGCCAGCAGCCCTGGTGGGGGAGGCGGAAACACCATATATTTT. It codes for CASSPGGGGGNTIYF.